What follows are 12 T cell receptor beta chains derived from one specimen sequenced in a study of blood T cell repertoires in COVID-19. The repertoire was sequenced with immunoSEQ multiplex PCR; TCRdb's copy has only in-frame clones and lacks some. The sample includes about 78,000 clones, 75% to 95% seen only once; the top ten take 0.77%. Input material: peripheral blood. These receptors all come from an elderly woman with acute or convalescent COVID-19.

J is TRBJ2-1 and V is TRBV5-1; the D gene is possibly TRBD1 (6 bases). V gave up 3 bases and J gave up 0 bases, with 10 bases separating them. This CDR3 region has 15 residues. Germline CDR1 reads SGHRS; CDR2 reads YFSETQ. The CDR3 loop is CASSSGQSSYNEQFF. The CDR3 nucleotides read TGCGCCAGCAGCTCAGGACAGAGCTCCTACAATGAGCAGTTCTTC.

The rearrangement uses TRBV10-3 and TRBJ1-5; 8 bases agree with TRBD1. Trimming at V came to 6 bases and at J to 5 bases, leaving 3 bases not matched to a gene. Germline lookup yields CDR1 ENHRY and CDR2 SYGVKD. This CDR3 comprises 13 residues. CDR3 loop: CAISTQGDQPQHF. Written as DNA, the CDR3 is TGTGCCATCAGCACACAGGGGGATCAGCCCCAGCATTTT.

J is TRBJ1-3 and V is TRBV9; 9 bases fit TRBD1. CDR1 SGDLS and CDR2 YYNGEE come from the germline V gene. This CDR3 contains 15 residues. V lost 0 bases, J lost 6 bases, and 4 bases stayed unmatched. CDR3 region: CASSVGGDRANTIYF. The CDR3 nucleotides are TGTGCCAGCAGCGTAGGGGGGGACAGGGCAAACACCATATATTTT.

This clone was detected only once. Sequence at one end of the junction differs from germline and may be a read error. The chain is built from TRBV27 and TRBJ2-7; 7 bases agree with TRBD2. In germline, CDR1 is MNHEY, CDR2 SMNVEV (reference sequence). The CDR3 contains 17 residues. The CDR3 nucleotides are TGTGCCAGCAGCCGGGGGTGGCGGGAGTATACCTCCAACGAGCAGTACTTC. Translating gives CASSRGWREYTSNEQYF.

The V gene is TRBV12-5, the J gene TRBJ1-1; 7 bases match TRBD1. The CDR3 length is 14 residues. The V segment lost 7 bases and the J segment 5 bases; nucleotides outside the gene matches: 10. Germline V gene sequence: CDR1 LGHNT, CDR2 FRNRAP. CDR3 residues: CASAPGRGRTEAFF. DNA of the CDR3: TGTGCTAGTGCCCCCGGGAGGGGGCGTACTGAAGCTTTCTTT.

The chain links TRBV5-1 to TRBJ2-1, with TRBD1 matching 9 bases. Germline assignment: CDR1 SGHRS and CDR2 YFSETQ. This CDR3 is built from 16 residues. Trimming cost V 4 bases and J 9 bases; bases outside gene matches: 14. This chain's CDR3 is CASSITAGTGRGEQFF. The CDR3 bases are TGCGCCAGCAGCATCACCGCCGGGACAGGGAGGGGTGAGCAGTTCTTC.

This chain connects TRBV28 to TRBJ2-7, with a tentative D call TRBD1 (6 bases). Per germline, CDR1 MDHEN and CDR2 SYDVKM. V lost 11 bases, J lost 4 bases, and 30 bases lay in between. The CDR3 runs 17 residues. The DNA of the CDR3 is TGTGCCGCAGTGGGGGCAGGGACCCTCATTTTATCATACGAGCAGTACTTC. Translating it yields CAAVGAGTLILSYEQYF.

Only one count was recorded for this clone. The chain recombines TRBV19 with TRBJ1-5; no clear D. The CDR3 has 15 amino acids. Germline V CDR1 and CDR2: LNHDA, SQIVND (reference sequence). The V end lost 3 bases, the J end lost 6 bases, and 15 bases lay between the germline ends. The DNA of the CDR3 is TGTGCCAGTAGTATCAATGGGCCTCTTGGTCAGCCCCAGCATTTT. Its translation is CASSINGPLGQPQHF.

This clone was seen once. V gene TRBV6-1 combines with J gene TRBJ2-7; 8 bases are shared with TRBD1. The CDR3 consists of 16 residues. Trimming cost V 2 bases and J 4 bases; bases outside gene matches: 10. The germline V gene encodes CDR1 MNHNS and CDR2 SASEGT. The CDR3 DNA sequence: TGTGCCAGCAGTGAAAGGTCGAGGACAGGGTGGTACGAGCAGTACTTC. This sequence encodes CASSERSRTGWYEQYF.

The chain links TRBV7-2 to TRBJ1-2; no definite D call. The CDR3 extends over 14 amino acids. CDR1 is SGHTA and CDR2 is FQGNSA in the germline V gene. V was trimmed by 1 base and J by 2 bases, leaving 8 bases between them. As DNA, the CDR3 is TGTGCCAGCAGCTTAGGGCACAGCAACTATGGCTACACCTTC. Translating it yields CASSLGHSNYGYTF.

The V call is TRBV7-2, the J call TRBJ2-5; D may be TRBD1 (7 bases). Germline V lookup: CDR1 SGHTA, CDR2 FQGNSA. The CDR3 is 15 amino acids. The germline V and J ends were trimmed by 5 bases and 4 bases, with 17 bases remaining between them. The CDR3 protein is CASSRRQGGAETQYF. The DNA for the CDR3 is TGTGCCAGCAGCCGCAGACAGGGAGGCGCAGAGACCCAGTACTTC.

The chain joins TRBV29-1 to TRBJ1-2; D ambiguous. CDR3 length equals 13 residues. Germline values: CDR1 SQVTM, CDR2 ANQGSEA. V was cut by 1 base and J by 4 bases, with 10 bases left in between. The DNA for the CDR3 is TGCAGCGTTGAAGGATCAGGAATCTATGGCTACACCTTC. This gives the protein CSVEGSGIYGYTF.